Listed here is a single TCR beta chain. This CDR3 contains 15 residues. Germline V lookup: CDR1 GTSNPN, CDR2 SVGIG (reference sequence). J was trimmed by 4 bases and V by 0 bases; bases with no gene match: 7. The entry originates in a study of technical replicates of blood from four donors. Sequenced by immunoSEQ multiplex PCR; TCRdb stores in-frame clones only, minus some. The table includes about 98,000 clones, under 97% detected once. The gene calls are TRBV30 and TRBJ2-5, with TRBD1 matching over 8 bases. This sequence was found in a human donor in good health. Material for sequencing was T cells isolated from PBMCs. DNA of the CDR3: TGTGCCTGGAGTGTTTTGACAGGGGAGGTAGAGACCCAGTACTTC. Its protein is CAWSVLTGEVETQYF. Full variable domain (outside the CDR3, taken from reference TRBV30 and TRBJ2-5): SQTIHQWPATLVQPVGSPLSLECTVEGTSNPNLYWYRQAAGRGLQLLFYSVGIGQISSEVPQNLSASRPQDRQFILSSKKLLLSDSGFYLCAWSVLTGEVETQYFGPGTRLLVL.